Below are 25 T cell receptor beta chains sequenced from a single sample in a study of blood T cell repertoires in COVID-19 (dated by TCRdb to 2020 to 2021). Receptor amplification or capture employed the immunoSEQ multiplex PCR assay. This is the immuneACCESS table as TCRdb keeps it, with only in-frame sequences that have V and J called. A part of the clones is gone; compared with another copy, unresolved V genes explain less than half, and the rest is unexplained. The sample table lists about 190,000 clones, 84% of them with a count of one. The ten largest account for 4.5% to 5.5% of the sample. Sequenced material: peripheral blood. The source is a woman between 65 and 79 years old with active or convalescent COVID-19.

The V call is TRBV11-2, the J call TRBJ2-2; D is possibly TRBD1 (5 bases). Germline V gene lookup returns CDR1 SGHAT and CDR2 FQNNGV. V was clipped by 5 bases and J by 2 bases, with 12 bases between them. This CDR3 comprises 15 residues. The CDR3 spells CASSPGGANTGELFF. CDR3 nucleotides: TGTGCCAGCAGCCCCGGTGGGGCCAACACCGGGGAGCTGTTTTTT. Combining the CDR3 with reference TRBV11-2 and TRBJ2-2 gives the whole variable domain EAGVAQSPRYKIIEKRQSVAFWCNPISGHATLYWYQQILGQGPKLLIQFQNNGVVDDSQLPKDRFSAERLKGVDSTLKIQPAKLEDSAVYLCASSPGGANTGELFFGEGSRLTVL.

This chain uses TRBV28 with TRBJ2-1; 11 positions agree with TRBD2. The germline V gene has CDR1 MDHEN and CDR2 SYDVKM. J was trimmed by 8 bases and V by 3 bases; bases with no gene match: 6. The CDR3 runs 15 residues. The CDR3 coding sequence is TGTGCCAGCAGTTTTAGCGGGAGGGCCAACCATGAGCAGTTCTTC. Translating gives CASSFSGRANHEQFF.

The chain joins TRBV12-3 or TRBV12-4 to TRBJ2-7, with D possibly being TRBD1 (5 bases). The CDR3 spans 12 residues. Deletions cut 7 bases from V and 3 bases from J, with 10 bases between. This chain's CDR3 is CASNWGGYEQYF. The CDR3 DNA sequence: TGTGCCAGCAACTGGGGCGGCTACGAGCAGTACTTC.

This clone is a singleton in its sample. This chain uses TRBV5-6 with TRBJ2-7; 7 nucleotides line up with TRBD1. Germline V gene sequence: CDR1 SGHDT, CDR2 YYEEEE. The CDR3 length is 13 residues. Trimming at V came to 7 bases and at J to 3 bases, leaving 7 bases not matched to a gene. The CDR3 coding sequence is TGTGCCAGCCACAGGGGTATTTTCTACGAGCAGTACTTC. It translates to CASHRGIFYEQYF. Drawing the rest from reference TRBV5-6 and TRBJ2-7, the complete variable domain is DAGVTQSPTHLIKTRGQQVTLRCSPKSGHDTVSWYQQALGQGPQFIFQYYEEEERQRGNFPDRFSGHQFPNYSSELNVNALLLGDSALYLCASHRGIFYEQYFGPGTRLTVT.

This chain joins TRBV5-1 and TRBJ2-5; perhaps TRBD2 as D (6 bases). There are 15 residues in the CDR3. V was pared by 4 bases and J by 3 bases, with 16 bases between. The V gene's germline CDR1 is SGHRS and CDR2 YFSETQ. The CDR3 protein is CASSPLDGGKETQYF. CDR3 DNA: TGCGCCAGCAGCCCGCTGGACGGGGGTAAAGAGACCCAGTACTTC.

The V call is TRBV28, the J call TRBJ1-2, with D possibly matching TRBD1 (6 bases). The CDR3 covers 15 residues. V dropped 4 bases and J dropped 9 bases, with 21 bases sitting between them. Germline V lookup: CDR1 MDHEN, CDR2 SYDVKM. The CDR3 region has the DNA TGTGCCAGCAGTTCCCTAGGGGGGGCGCGGGCGCGCTACACCTTC. This encodes CASSSLGGARARYTF.

This chain uses TRBV16 with TRBJ2-7; D might be TRBD2 (5 bases). Germline values: CDR1 KGHSY, CDR2 FQNENV. The ends were cut back, 3 bases at V and 3 bases at J, with 18 bases in the middle. The CDR3 sequence is 16 residues long. CDR3 region: CASSQHGDPRGYEQYF. In nucleotides, the CDR3 is TGTGCCAGCAGCCAGCACGGAGACCCTCGGGGCTACGAGCAGTACTTC.

The chain combines TRBV21-1 with TRBJ2-1; the table's D gene call, TRBD2, was not cross checked with the DNA. TRBV21-1 is described as a pseudogene. The CDR3 is made up of 15 amino acids. The CDR3 nucleotides are TGTGCCAGCAGCCGGCGGGAGGACACCTACAATGAGCAGTTCTTC. Its protein is CASSRREDTYNEQFF.

The chain couples TRBV11-3 to TRBJ2-2; maybe TRBD1 (6 bases). The CDR3 is made up of 14 amino acids. V lost 5 bases to trimming and J lost 3 bases, with 10 bases between them. CDR1 SGHNT and CDR2 YENEEA come from the germline V gene. The CDR3 here is CASSDRQDTGELFF. The CDR3 nucleotides are TGTGCCAGCAGCGACAGGCAGGACACCGGGGAGCTGTTTTTT.

The gene calls are TRBV11-2 and TRBJ2-7, with D possibly being TRBD1 (6 bases). From germline, CDR1 is SGHAT and CDR2 FQNNGV. The CDR3 totals 16 residues. With 5 bases removed from V and 5 bases from J, the gap between germline ends came to 22 bases. This CDR3 is CASSKDRLLAGDEQYF. CDR3 sequence (DNA): TGTGCCAGCAGCAAGGACAGACTACTGGCTGGCGACGAGCAGTACTTC.

This chain joins TRBV6-1 and TRBJ2-7, with D perhaps matching TRBD1 (5 bases). The CDR3 consists of 15 residues. The ends were cut back, 2 bases at V and 5 bases at J, with 16 bases in the middle. CDR1 is MNHNS, CDR2 SASEGT, per germline. CDR3 residues: CASSENTAGNHEQYF. CDR3 DNA: TGTGCCAGCAGTGAAAATACGGCAGGGAACCACGAGCAGTACTTC.

The CDR3 sequence is CASSREQGGTQETQYF. In nucleotides, the CDR3 is TGTGCCAGCAGTCGGGAACAGGGGGGGACCCAAGAGACCCAGTACTTC. V and J are TRBV2 and TRBJ2-5, with D possibly being TRBD1 (8 bases). CDR3 size: 16 residues. V was pared by 5 bases and J by 1 base, with 17 bases between. Germline V gene lookup returns CDR1 SNHLY and CDR2 FYNNEI.

V and J are TRBV30 and TRBJ1-2; D not resolved. V was shortened by 0 bases and J by 3 bases, with 8 bases between the two germline ends. This CDR3 is built from 13 residues. Per germline, CDR1 GTSNPN and CDR2 SVGIG (reference sequence). CDR3 amino acids: CAWSVQADYGYTF. CDR3 DNA sequence: TGTGCCTGGAGTGTCCAAGCCGACTATGGCTACACCTTC.

J is TRBJ2-3 and V is TRBV9; tentative D call: TRBD2 (5 bases). CDR1 and CDR2 from the germline V gene are SGDLS and YYNGEE. The ends were cut back, 0 bases at V and 2 bases at J, with 10 bases in the middle. The CDR3 sequence is 15 residues long. The CDR3 bases are TGTGCCAGCAGCGTAGTACCCCGGGACACAGATACGCAGTATTTT. It translates to CASSVVPRDTDTQYF.

This sequence joins TRBV11-2 and TRBJ2-2; D call uncertain. CDR3 length: 14 residues. V shed 3 bases and J shed 1 base, with 6 bases lying between them. Germline CDR1 reads SGHAT; CDR2 reads FQNNGV. In nucleotides, the CDR3 is TGTGCCAGCAGCTTTAGACTGAACACCGGGGAGCTGTTTTTT. It is translated as CASSFRLNTGELFF.

The chain is built from TRBV27 and TRBJ1-4; weak D call: TRBD1 (6 bases). Per germline, CDR1 MNHEY and CDR2 SMNVEV (reference sequence). The CDR3 consists of 18 residues. V lost 4 bases to trimming and J lost 2 bases, with 20 bases between them. For the CDR3, the DNA is TGTGCCAGCAGTTCCACGGACAGCTGGATTGGGACTAATGAAAAACTGTTTTTT. Its protein product is CASSSTDSWIGTNEKLFF.

The chain joins TRBV5-1 to TRBJ2-3; no clear D. The CDR3 sequence is 15 residues long. In germline, CDR1 is SGHRS, CDR2 YFSETQ. The germline V and J ends were trimmed by 1 base and 3 bases, with 12 bases remaining between them. The CDR3 is CASSLLFSLTDTQYF. CDR3 bases: TGCGCCAGCAGCTTGTTGTTTAGCTTAACAGATACGCAGTATTTT.

V usage is TRBV28 and J usage is TRBJ1-5; TRBD1 might be the D (5 bases). The CDR3 spans 15 residues. Per germline, CDR1 MDHEN and CDR2 SYDVKM. V was cut by 3 bases and J by 0 bases, with 9 bases left in between. The CDR3 region has the DNA TGTGCCAGCAGTTTTGGCAGGGTTAGCAATCAGCCCCAGCATTTT. Its translation is CASSFGRVSNQPQHF.

This rearrangement joins TRBV9 to TRBJ1-2; perhaps TRBD1 as D (6 bases). Germline CDR1 is SGDLS and CDR2 is YYNGEE. V was shortened by 5 bases and J by 6 bases, with 14 bases between the two germline ends. This CDR3 comprises 13 residues. The CDR3 is CASRWGGRDGYTF. CDR3 DNA: TGTGCCAGCAGGTGGGGGGGCAGGGATGGCTACACCTTC.

This clone came up many times. A read error may produce the germline difference seen at one junction end. The chain carries TRBV6-1 and TRBJ1-5; a possible D gene is TRBD1 (5 bases). Germline lookup yields CDR1 MNHNS and CDR2 SASEGT. The CDR3 loop spans 17 amino acids. Here the CDR3 reads CASREGWGAPSNQPQHF. The CDR3 DNA reads TGTGCCAGCAGAGAAGGGTGGGGCGCCCCAAGCAATCAGCCCCAGCATTTT.

The chain is built from TRBV4-1 and TRBJ2-7; 8 nucleotides agree with TRBD2. The germline V gene has CDR1 MGHRA and CDR2 YSYEKL. CDR3 length equals 15 residues. J gave up 5 bases and V 1 base, and 7 bases lay outside the gene matches. The CDR3 bases are TGCGCCAGCAGCCAAGGGCGCCGGGGGGGGGACGAGCAGTACTTC. It yields the protein CASSQGRRGGDEQYF.

The chain couples TRBV6-2 or TRBV6-3 to TRBJ2-1, with 11 bases lining up with TRBD2. V shed 5 bases and J 2 bases; nucleotides not matched to a gene: 8. The germline V gene has CDR1 MNHEY and CDR2 SVGEGT. CDR3 length: 17 amino acids. CDR3 protein: CASSPGLAVHPYNEQFF. DNA of the CDR3: TGTGCCAGCAGTCCGGGACTAGCGGTGCATCCCTACAATGAGCAGTTCTTC.

The J gene is TRBJ2-5, the V gene TRBV5-1; perhaps TRBD2 as D (5 bases). Germline loops: CDR1 SGHRS, CDR2 YFSETQ. The V end lost 6 bases, the J end lost 5 bases, and 32 bases lay between the germline ends. The CDR3 loop spans 19 amino acids. The CDR3 spells CASTNTLSEPRKSKETQYF. In DNA, the CDR3 is TGCGCCAGCACAAATACCCTTAGCGAGCCACGGAAAAGCAAGGAGACCCAGTACTTC.

The rearrangement uses TRBV6-6 and TRBJ2-1; TRBD1 might be the D (6 bases). Trimming left V 5 bases short and J 4 bases short, with 15 bases between. CDR3 length equals 15 residues. Germline V gene lookup returns CDR1 MNHNY and CDR2 SVGAGI (reference sequence). CDR3 nucleotide sequence: TGTGCCAGCAGTCCCCCCCGACAGGTATACAATGAGCAGTTCTTC. Protein: CASSPPRQVYNEQFF.

The chain carries TRBV27 and TRBJ2-7, with 14 bases aligning to TRBD2. Germline CDR1 MNHEY, CDR2 SMNVEV (reference sequence). This CDR3 has 21 amino acids. The ends lost 5 bases at V and 0 bases at J; junction bases unmatched: 18. The CDR3 region is CASSQLKGPGLAGVNSYEQYF. In nucleotides, the CDR3 is TGTGCCAGCAGTCAGCTAAAGGGACCGGGACTAGCGGGAGTAAACTCCTACGAGCAGTACTTC.